This is a list of T cell receptor beta chains from one sample in a study of cytomegalovirus exposure and HLA in healthy donors. Sequenced by immunoSEQ multiplex PCR; TCRdb stores in-frame clones only, minus some. This table lists tens of thousands of clones. Material: PBMCs. All receptors derive from a man aged 18-30 years in good health and CMV-seropositive. CDR3s include the opening cysteine and the closing phenylalanine or tryptophan. The order of the fields is CDR3 DNA, CDR3 protein, V gene, J gene, D gene. The D gene is left open where the match is weak.

TGTGCCAGCAGTTTGTCTAGCGGGTCAGCCTACGAGCAGTACTTC	CASSLSSGSAYEQYF	TRBV27	TRBJ2-7	TRBD2
TGTGCCAGCAGCACAGACCAGGCCACCTACGAGCAGTACTTC	CASSTDQATYEQYF	TRBV2	TRBJ2-7	NA
TGTGCCAGCAGTTTTACCCCAGGGGACAGCTATAATGAAAAACTGTTTTTT	CASSFTPGDSYNEKLFF	TRBV28	TRBJ1-4	TRBD1
TGTGCCGGAAATACAGGGACAGGAAACACCATATATTTT	CAGNTGTGNTIYF	TRBV9	TRBJ1-3	NA
TGTGCCAGCAGTGAATCGGATGGCGGGTCGCCTGAGCAGTTCTTC	CASSESDGGSPEQFF	TRBV6-1	TRBJ2-1	NA
TGTGCCAGCAGCCAAGAGAGAGCGGGAGGGATTGGAGGGGAGCTGTTTTTT	CASSQERAGGIGGELFF	TRBV4-2	TRBJ2-2	TRBD2
TGTGCCAGCAGCTTAGCCTTTTCACCGGTACGCGAGCAGTACTTC	CASSLAFSPVREQYF	TRBV7-2	TRBJ2-7	NA
TGCAGTGCTAGCCGGGGTGTCGTTTTCTTT	CSASRGVVFF	TRBV20-1	TRBJ1-1	NA
TGCGCCAGCAGCCAGCCGGGACAGAAATACGAGCAGTACTTC	CASSQPGQKYEQYF	TRBV5-1	TRBJ2-7	TRBD1
TGTGCCATCAGGGAAGCGGGGGACAATGAGCAGTTCTTC	CAIREAGDNEQFF	TRBV10-3	TRBJ2-1	TRBD2
TGTGCCAGTAGAGGACAGGGGCCGAACACTGAAGCTTTCTTT	CASRGQGPNTEAFF	TRBV19	TRBJ1-1	TRBD1
TGTGCCAGCAGTGACCGGGACACCTACGAGCAGTACTTC	CASSDRDTYEQYF	TRBV6-4	TRBJ2-7	NA
TGTGCCAGCAGCTTGGGGGACATGAACACTGAAGCTTTCTTT	CASSLGDMNTEAFF	TRBV5-4	TRBJ1-1	NA
TGCGCCAGCAGCTTCGAAGCGGGAGATACGCAGTATTTT	CASSFEAGDTQYF	TRBV5-1	TRBJ2-3	NA
TGTGCCAGCAGTTTGCCGACCGGGGGGGGCAATCAGCCCCAGCATTTT	CASSLPTGGGNQPQHF	TRBV28	TRBJ1-5	NA
TGTGCCAGCAGCGGACTAGCTGCCGAGCAGTACTTC	CASSGLAAEQYF	TRBV2	TRBJ2-7	TRBD2
TGTGCCAGCAGCGCCAAGGACAGGGCCAATGGCTACACCTTC	CASSAKDRANGYTF	TRBV9	TRBJ1-2	TRBD1
TGCAGCGTTTTACAGGGTACCGGGGAGCTGTTTTTT	CSVLQGTGELFF	TRBV29-1	TRBJ2-2	NA
TGTGCCAGCAGCCCGGGGGGGCAGCTACCGCTTCCAACCGAATACGAGCAGTACTTC	CASSPGGQLPLPTEYEQYF	TRBV5-4	TRBJ2-7	TRBD2
TGTGCCAGCAGCTCCGGGACAGGGACCTTTAATGAAAAACTGTTTTTT	CASSSGTGTFNEKLFF	TRBV7-7	TRBJ1-4	TRBD1
TGTGCCAGCAGCTCCTTCAGCGGGGGAAGAGATACGCAGTATTTT	CASSSFSGGRDTQYF	TRBV11-2	TRBJ2-3	TRBD2
TGCAGCGTGGGGGGGACAGGAACCAAGGATGGCTACACCTTC	CSVGGTGTKDGYTF	TRBV29-1	TRBJ1-2	TRBD1
TGTGCCAGCTCACCACAGTCAGGGGAGTATGGCTACACCTTC	CASSPQSGEYGYTF	TRBV18	TRBJ1-2	NA
TGTGCCAGCAGCGACTCGGGACAGATCTACGAGCAGTACTTC	CASSDSGQIYEQYF	TRBV7-9	TRBJ2-7	TRBD1
TGTGCCAGCAGCTGGGAGATGTCAGAGACCCAGTACTTC	CASSWEMSETQYF	TRBV7-9	TRBJ2-5	NA
TGCGCCAGCAGCTTGGTCCAGGGGGCGCAGCATGAGCAGTTCTTC	CASSLVQGAQHEQFF	TRBV5-1	TRBJ2-1	TRBD1
TGCGCCAGCAGCTTGGGGGGCAGTCCCTACGAGCAGTACTTC	CASSLGGSPYEQYF	TRBV5-1	TRBJ2-7	NA
TGTGCCAGCAGCCTCTCCTCGGCAGGGGTCTACGAGCAGTACTTC	CASSLSSAGVYEQYF	TRBV11-1	TRBJ2-7	NA
TGTGCCAGCAGCTTGATCCGGTTGAACACTGAAGCTTTCTTT	CASSLIRLNTEAFF	TRBV5-5	TRBJ1-1	NA